Below, 19 T cell receptor beta chains from the same sample are listed, as sequenced in a study of shared clonotypes between healthy human individuals. Profiling relied on immunoSEQ multiplex PCR, and the TCRdb table lists in-frame clones only, not all of them. The data show 2 million to 2.5 million clones, approximately 94% seen once. Sequencing was done on a sample of naive CD4+ T cells sorted from blood. Subset defined: CD45RA+ positively selected. The receptors were sampled from a man between 18 and 35 years old in good health.

The J gene is TRBJ2-7, the V gene TRBV27; the match to TRBD2 covers 8 bases. The ends lost 5 bases at V and 7 bases at J; junction bases unmatched: 10. The CDR3 is 14 residues long. Germline values: CDR1 MNHEY, CDR2 SMNVEV (reference sequence). CDR3 amino acids: CASSAGLDLWEQYF. CDR3 coding DNA: TGTGCCAGCAGTGCGGGACTAGACTTGTGGGAGCAGTACTTC.

The chain combines TRBV28 with TRBJ2-2; no definite D call. V was cut by 4 bases and J by 7 bases, with 7 bases left in between. Germline V lookup: CDR1 MDHEN, CDR2 SYDVKM. The CDR3 has 12 amino acids. The CDR3 nucleotides are TGTGCCAGCAGTTGGATCAACGGGGAGCTGTTTTTT. It codes for CASSWINGELFF.

V and J are TRBV2 and TRBJ2-6; D remains unclear. This CDR3 region has 12 residues. Deletions cut 3 bases from V and 4 bases from J, with 1 base between. Germline V CDR1 and CDR2: SNHLY, FYNNEI. CDR3 region: CASSDGANVLTF. Here the CDR3 DNA reads TGTGCCAGCAGTGACGGGGCCAACGTCCTGACTTTC.

This rearrangement joins TRBV12-5 to TRBJ2-7; weak D call: TRBD2 (6 bases). The CDR3 sequence is 13 residues long. From germline, CDR1 is LGHNT and CDR2 FRNRAP. V was cut by 1 base and J by 3 bases, with 7 bases left in between. The CDR3 DNA reads as TGTGCTAGTGGTTTGGGGGGGGACTACGAGCAGTACTTC. Translation: CASGLGGDYEQYF.

The V gene is TRBV28, the J gene TRBJ2-7; D call uncertain. CDR3 length: 14 residues. The V and J ends lost 2 bases and 0 bases respectively, with 8 bases between them. Germline CDR1 is MDHEN and CDR2 is SYDVKM. CDR3 protein: CASSLRLSSYEQYF. CDR3 bases: TGTGCCAGCAGTTTACGGCTGAGCTCCTACGAGCAGTACTTC.

The chain recombines TRBV7-9 with TRBJ1-1; D gene ambiguous. CDR3 size: 13 residues. CDR1 is SEHNR and CDR2 is FQNEAQ in the germline V gene (reference sequence). Trimming took off 10 bases at V and 3 bases at J, with 15 bases between the two ends. For the CDR3, the DNA is TGTGCCACCCAGCCCGGAGGGTACACTGAAGCTTTCTTT. Residues: CATQPGGYTEAFF. Supplemented by reference TRBV7-9 and TRBJ1-1, the full variable domain reads DTGVSQNPRHKITKRGQNVTFRCDPISEHNRLYWYRQTLGQGPEFLTYFQNEAQLEKSRLLSDRFSAERPKGSFSTLEIQRTEQGDSAMYLCATQPGGYTEAFFGQGTRLTVV.

This clone appeared once. The J gene is TRBJ2-2, the V gene TRBV28; D unresolved. CDR1 and CDR2 (germline): MDHEN, SYDVKM. The CDR3 sequence is 12 residues long. V dropped 8 bases and J dropped 2 bases, with 6 bases sitting between them. The CDR3 spells CASLENTGELFF. In nucleotides, the CDR3 is TGTGCCAGCTTAGAAAACACCGGGGAGCTGTTTTTT.

This chain links TRBV27 with TRBJ2-3; 11 bases agree with TRBD1. CDR1 MNHEY and CDR2 SMNVEV come from the germline V gene (reference sequence). Trimming at V came to 1 base and at J to 4 bases, leaving 10 bases not matched to a gene. The CDR3 has 18 amino acids. For the CDR3, the DNA is TGTGCCAGCAGTTTATACCCTCCGGGACAGGGGGTAGCAGATACGCAGTATTTT. It yields the protein CASSLYPPGQGVADTQYF.

V is TRBV19 and J is TRBJ1-2; maybe TRBD1 (6 bases). This CDR3 region has 14 residues. Germline CDR1 and CDR2: LNHDA and SQIVND (reference sequence). Trimming removed 3 bases at V and 5 bases at J, with 13 bases between. This CDR3 reads CASSIPPGAYGYTF. CDR3 bases: TGTGCCAGTAGTATCCCCCCGGGGGCGTATGGCTACACCTTC.

The chain has TRBV11-3 and TRBJ2-7, with 9 bases that match TRBD1. The V gene end was trimmed by 5 bases and the J gene end by 10 bases; junction bases not matched to a gene: 9. Germline V CDR1 and CDR2: SGHNT, YENEEA. The CDR3 is made up of 13 amino acids. CDR3 in DNA: TGTGCCAGCAGCCCCCGGGACAGGGACAAACAGTACTTC. This encodes CASSPRDRDKQYF.

The genes are TRBV7-8 and TRBJ2-1; TRBD2 matches 9 bases. The CDR3 is 13 amino acids. Germline CDR1 and CDR2: SGHVS and FQNEAQ. The junction had 4 bases not matched to a gene; V was cut back by 4 bases and J by 9 bases. The CDR3, as DNA: TGTGCCAGCAGCTACGGACTAGCGCCTGAGCAGTTCTTC. This gives the protein CASSYGLAPEQFF. Full variable domain (outside the CDR3, taken from reference TRBV7-8 and TRBJ2-1): GAGVSQSPRYKVAKRGQDVALRCDPISGHVSLFWYQQALGQGPEFLTYFQNEAQLDKSGLPSDRFFAERPEGSVSTLKIQRTQQEDSAVYLCASSYGLAPEQFFGPGTRLTVL.

The chain has TRBV10-2 and TRBJ2-5; D not certain. The CDR3 is 15 residues long. Trimming pared 6 bases from V and 1 base from J, leaving 15 bases between. Germline CDR1 and CDR2: WSHSY and SAAADI. CDR3 coding DNA: TGCGCCAGCAGAATGATGGGCGGCCTCCAAGAGACCCAGTACTTC. Its protein product is CASRMMGGLQETQYF.

The chain joins TRBV11-2 to TRBJ2-2; tentatively, D is TRBD2 (6 bases). The CDR3 contains 13 residues. The V end was cut by 3 bases, the J end by 5 bases, with 7 bases between. Per the germline V gene, CDR1 is SGHAT and CDR2 is FQNNGV. DNA for the CDR3: TGTGCCAGCAGCTTTAGCGGAACCGGGGAGCTGTTTTTT. As protein: CASSFSGTGELFF.

This clone was detected once. The chain is built from TRBV5-3 and TRBJ2-5, with 8 bases fitting TRBD2. TRBV5-3 is identified as an open reading frame with a role that is uncertain. V was pared by 4 bases and J by 4 bases, with 12 bases of the junction left unmatched. The CDR3 length is 16 residues. CDR3 DNA: TGTGCCAGAAGCGGAGGGACTAGGTCGGATGGAGAGACCCAGTACTTC. Protein: CARSGGTRSDGETQYF.

In DNA form, the CDR3 reads TGCGCCAGCAGCTTGGCCACAGGGACGAGTGAGCAGTACTTC. Protein product: CASSLATGTSEQYF. The gene calls are TRBV5-1 and TRBJ2-7; weak D call: TRBD1 (6 bases). Germline CDR1 SGHRS, CDR2 YFSETQ. Trimming took off 0 bases at V and 7 bases at J, with 14 bases between the two ends. The CDR3 has 14 amino acids.

This clone was recorded a few times. The same CDR3 also results from other DNA sequences found in this sample. The V call is TRBV2, the J call TRBJ1-1, with a tentative D call TRBD1 (5 bases). From germline, CDR1 is SNHLY and CDR2 FYNNEI. V was cut by 2 bases and J by 1 base, with 5 bases left in between. The CDR3 sequence is 13 residues long. The CDR3 loop reads CASSEQGNTEAFF. The CDR3 coding sequence is TGTGCCAGCAGTGAACAGGGGAACACTGAAGCTTTCTTT.

The chain uses TRBV10-3 and TRBJ2-5; D assignment may be TRBD1 or TRBD2 (5 bases each). The germline gives CDR1 ENHRY, CDR2 SYGVKD. V lost 11 bases to trimming and J lost 1 base, with 11 bases between them. The CDR3 spans 12 residues. In nucleotides, the CDR3 is TGTGCCGGTGGGGGATCCCAAGAGACCCAGTACTTC. Protein product: CAGGGSQETQYF.

V usage is TRBV28 and J usage is TRBJ1-2; D possibly corresponds to TRBD1 (5 bases). Deletions cut 3 bases from V and 8 bases from J, with 16 bases between. The germline V gene encodes CDR1 MDHEN and CDR2 SYDVKM. There are 14 residues in the CDR3. CDR3 DNA sequence: TGTGCCAGCAGTTTGGGAGGGGCCATGGGAGGCTACACCTTC. It is translated as CASSLGGAMGGYTF.

The chain combines TRBV18 with TRBJ2-6; no clear D gene. The CDR3 has 16 residues. Germline V gene data show CDR1 as KGHSH and CDR2 as LQKENI. Trimming removed 2 bases from V and 1 base from J, with 9 bases in between. Written as DNA, the CDR3 is TGTGCCAGCTCACCAATGAAGCTGTCTGGGGCCAACGTCCTGACTTTC. Protein product: CASSPMKLSGANVLTF.